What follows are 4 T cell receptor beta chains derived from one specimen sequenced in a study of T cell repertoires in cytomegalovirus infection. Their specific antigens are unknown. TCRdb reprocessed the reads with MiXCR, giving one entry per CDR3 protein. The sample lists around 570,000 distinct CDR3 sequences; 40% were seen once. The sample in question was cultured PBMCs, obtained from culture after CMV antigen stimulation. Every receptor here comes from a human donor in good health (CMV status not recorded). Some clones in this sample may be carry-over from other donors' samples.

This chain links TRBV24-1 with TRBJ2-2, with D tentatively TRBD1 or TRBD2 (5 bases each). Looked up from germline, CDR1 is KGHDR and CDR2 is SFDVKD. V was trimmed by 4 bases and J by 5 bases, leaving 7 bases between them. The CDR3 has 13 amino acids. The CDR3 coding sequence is TGTGCCACCAGTGACGAGGGGACCGGGGAGCTGTTTTTT. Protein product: CATSDEGTGELFF.

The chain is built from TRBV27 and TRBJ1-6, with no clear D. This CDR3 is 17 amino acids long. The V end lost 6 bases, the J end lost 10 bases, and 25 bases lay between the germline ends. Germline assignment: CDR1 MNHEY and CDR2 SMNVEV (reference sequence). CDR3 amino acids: CASSRTPRVGRLSPLHF. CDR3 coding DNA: TGTGCCAGCAGCCGAACACCTAGAGTGGGAAGATTGTCACCCCTCCACTTT.

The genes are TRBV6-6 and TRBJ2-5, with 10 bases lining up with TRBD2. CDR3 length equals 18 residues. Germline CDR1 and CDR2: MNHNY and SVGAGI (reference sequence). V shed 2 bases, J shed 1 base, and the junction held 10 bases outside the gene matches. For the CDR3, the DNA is TGTGCCAGCAGTTACGGCCGGTCTAGCGGGGGCCCCCAAGAGACCCAGTACTTC. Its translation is CASSYGRSSGGPQETQYF.

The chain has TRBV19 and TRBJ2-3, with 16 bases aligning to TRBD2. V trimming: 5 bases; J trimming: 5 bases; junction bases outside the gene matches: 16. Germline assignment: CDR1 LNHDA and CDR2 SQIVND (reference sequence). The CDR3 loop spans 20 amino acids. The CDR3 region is CASSGGLAGGPLFVGDTQYF. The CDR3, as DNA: TGTGCCAGTAGTGGGGGACTAGCGGGGGGGCCACTATTCGTTGGAGATACGCAGTATTTT.